The 6 T cell receptor beta chains presented below share a single source sample, sequenced in a study of regulatory T cells in long-lasting Graves disease. Time point denoted: newly diagnosed GD, antithyroid drugs for less than 3 months. Researchers made the TCR library from RNA that was extracted from PBMCs. Both iRepertoire HTBI primers and Arm-PCR of CDR3 regions were used to build the TCR beta libraries. TCRdb processed the multiplex PCR reads anew with MiXCR; each CDR3 protein has one entry. There are approximately 470,000 distinct CDR3 sequences in the sample; 16% occur only once, and less than 15% lies in the top ten. These records were also assigned to another study, of T cells in Graves' hyperthyroidism and ophthalmopathy.

The sample consisted of peripheral blood mononuclear cells (PBMCs), taken at new diagnosis, from a patient treated with antithyroid drugs. These receptors originate from a man aged 40-49 years with Graves disease.

This clonotype was found many times. J is TRBJ2-5 and V is TRBV2; D not certain. Germline V lookup: CDR1 SNHLY, CDR2 FYNNEI. The CDR3 extends over 13 amino acids. The CDR3 DNA is TGTGCTATACTCCGGGCCGGACAAGAGACCCAGTACTTC. It encodes CAILRAGQETQYF. Variable domain in full (rest from reference TRBV2 and TRBJ2-5): EPEVTQTPSHQVTQMGQEVILRCVPISNHLYFYWYRQILGQKVEFLVSFYNNEISEKSEIFDDQFSVERPDGSNFTLKIRSTKLEDSAMYFCAILRAGQETQYFGPGTRLLVL.

The sample holds a few counts of this clonotype. The gene calls are TRBV3-1 and TRBJ1-2, with D unclear. With 0 bases removed from V and 3 bases from J, the gap between germline ends came to 11 bases. The length of the CDR3 is 15 residues. Germline V gives CDR1 LGHDT, CDR2 YNNKEL (reference sequence). This CDR3 is CASSQDSEGYYGYTF. CDR3 nucleotides: TGTGCCAGCAGCCAAGATTCTGAAGGATACTATGGCTACACCTTC.

The sample holds one count of this clonotype. This chain uses TRBV7-9 with TRBJ2-4; TRBD2 aligns across 7 bases. Germline V gene lookup returns CDR1 SEHNR and CDR2 FQNEAQ (reference sequence). V gave up 3 bases and J gave up 7 bases; unmatched junction bases: 6. The CDR3 length is 14 residues. The CDR3 DNA follows: TGTGCCAGCAGCTTCAAAGGACTAGAGAACATTCAGTACTTC. Translated: CASSFKGLENIQYF.

The chain is built from TRBV7-2 and TRBJ2-1; D may be TRBD2 (5 bases). Germline values: CDR1 SGHTA, CDR2 FQGNSA. V was pared by 1 base and J by 12 bases, with 13 bases between. This CDR3 is 13 amino acids long. The CDR3 nucleotides are TGTGCCAGCAGCTTAGGACCAGGAAGCGGGCAGTTCTTC. Translation gives CASSLGPGSGQFF.

This clonotype was counted ten times or more. The V gene is TRBV5-5, the J gene TRBJ2-2; D remains ambiguous. The germline gives CDR1 SGHKS, CDR2 YYEKEE (reference sequence). V gave up 0 bases and J gave up 0 bases, with 3 bases separating them. CDR3 size: 14 residues. The CDR3 DNA sequence: TGTGCCAGCAGCTTGGCGCCGAACACCGGGGAGCTGTTTTTT. Translation: CASSLAPNTGELFF. Variable domain in full (rest from reference TRBV5-5 and TRBJ2-2): DAGVTQSPTHLIKTRGQQVTLRCSPISGHKSVSWYQQVLGQGPQFIFQYYEKEERGRGNFPDRFSARQFPNYSSELNVNALLLGDSALYLCASSLAPNTGELFFGEGSRLTVL.

This clonotype was detected ten times or more. This chain joins TRBV30 and TRBJ1-5, with D possibly being TRBD1 (6 bases). The germline CDR1 and CDR2 sequences are GTSNPN and SVGIG (reference sequence). Between the trimmed V and J ends, which lost 1 base and 4 bases, there was a span of 8 bases. This CDR3 region has 13 residues. The CDR3 DNA follows: TGTGCCTGGAGTGCAGGGGAAAATCAGCCCCAGCATTTT. This sequence encodes CAWSAGENQPQHF.